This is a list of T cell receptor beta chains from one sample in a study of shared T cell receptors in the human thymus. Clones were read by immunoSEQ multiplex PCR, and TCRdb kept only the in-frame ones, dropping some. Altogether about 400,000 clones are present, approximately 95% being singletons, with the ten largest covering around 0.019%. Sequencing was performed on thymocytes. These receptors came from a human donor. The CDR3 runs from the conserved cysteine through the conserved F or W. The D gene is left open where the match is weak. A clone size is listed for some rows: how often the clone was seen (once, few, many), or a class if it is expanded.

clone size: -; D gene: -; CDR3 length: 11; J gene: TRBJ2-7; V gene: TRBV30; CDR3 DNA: TGTGCCTGCCAGGACCTCTACGAGCAGTACTTC; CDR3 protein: CACQDLYEQYF
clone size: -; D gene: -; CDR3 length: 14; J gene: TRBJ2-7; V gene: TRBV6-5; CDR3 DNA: TGTGCCAGCAACCCAAGCGGTCCCTCCTACGAGCAGTACTTC; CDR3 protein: CASNPSGPSYEQYF
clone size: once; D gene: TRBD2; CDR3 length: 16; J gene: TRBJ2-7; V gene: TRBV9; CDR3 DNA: TGTGCCAGCAGCGTAGAGGTAGCGGGAAGACCCTACGAGCAGTACTTC; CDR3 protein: CASSVEVAGRPYEQYF
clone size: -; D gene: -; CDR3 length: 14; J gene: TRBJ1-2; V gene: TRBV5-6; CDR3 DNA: TGTGCCAGCAGCTCATTTACGAGGGACTATGGCTACACCTTC; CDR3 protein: CASSSFTRDYGYTF
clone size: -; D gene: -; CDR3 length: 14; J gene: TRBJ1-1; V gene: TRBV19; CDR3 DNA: TGTGCCAGTAGTATATTAGCGGAGAACACTGAAGCTTTCTTT; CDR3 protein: CASSILAENTEAFF
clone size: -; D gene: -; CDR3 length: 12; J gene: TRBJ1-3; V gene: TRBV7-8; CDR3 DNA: TGTGCCAGCAGTGGGGAGGGAAACACCATATATTTT; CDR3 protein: CASSGEGNTIYF
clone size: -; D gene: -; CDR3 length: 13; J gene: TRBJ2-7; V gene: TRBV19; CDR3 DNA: TGTGCCAGTAGTGAAGGAGGGGGCTACGAGCAGTACTTC; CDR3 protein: CASSEGGGYEQYF
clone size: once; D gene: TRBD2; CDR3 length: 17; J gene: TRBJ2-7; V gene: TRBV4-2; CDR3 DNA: TGTGCCAGCAGCCAAGTGACCTGGACTAGCGGGTCCTACGAGCAGTACTTC; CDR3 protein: CASSQVTWTSGSYEQYF
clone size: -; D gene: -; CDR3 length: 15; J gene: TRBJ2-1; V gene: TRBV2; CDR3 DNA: TGTGCCAGCAATTCGTCCGGGGGTCTAGCAAATGAGCAGTTCTTC; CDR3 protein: CASNSSGGLANEQFF
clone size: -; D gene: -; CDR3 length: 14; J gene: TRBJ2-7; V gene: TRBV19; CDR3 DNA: TGTGCCAGTAGTCTACGGACTGATAACTACGAGCAGTACTTC; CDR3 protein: CASSLRTDNYEQYF
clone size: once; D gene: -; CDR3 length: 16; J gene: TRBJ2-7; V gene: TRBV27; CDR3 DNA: TGTGCCAGCAGTTCCACCGGGACGGCTAGGGAAGCCGAGCAGTACTTC; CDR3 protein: CASSSTGTAREAEQYF
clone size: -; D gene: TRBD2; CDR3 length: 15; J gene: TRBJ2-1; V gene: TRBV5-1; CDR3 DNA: TGCGCCAGCAGCTCAAGCGGGGGGCCCCACAATGAGCAGTTCTTC; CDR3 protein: CASSSSGGPHNEQFF
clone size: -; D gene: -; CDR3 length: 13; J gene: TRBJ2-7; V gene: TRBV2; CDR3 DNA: TGTGCCAGCACGGACCTCGCAACCTACGAGCAGTACTTC; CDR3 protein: CASTDLATYEQYF
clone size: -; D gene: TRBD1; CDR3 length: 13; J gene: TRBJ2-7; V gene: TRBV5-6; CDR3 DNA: TGTGCCAGCAGCTACCTAACAGGGGCCGAGCAGTACTTC; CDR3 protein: CASSYLTGAEQYF
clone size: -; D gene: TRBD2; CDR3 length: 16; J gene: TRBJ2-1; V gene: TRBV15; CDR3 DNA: TGTGCCACCAGCACCGGTCCCCCGGGAGGGTACAATGAGCAGTTCTTC; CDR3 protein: CATSTGPPGGYNEQFF
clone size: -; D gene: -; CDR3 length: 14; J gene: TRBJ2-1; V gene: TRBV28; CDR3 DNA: TGTGCCAGCAGCCTCCCCCCGCAGTCGGGTGAGCAGTTCTTC; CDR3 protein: CASSLPPQSGEQFF
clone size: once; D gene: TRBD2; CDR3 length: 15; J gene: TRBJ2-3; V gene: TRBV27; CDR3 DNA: TGTGCCAGCAGTATCGGGACTAGCGGGGCAGATACGCAGTATTTT; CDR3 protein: CASSIGTSGADTQYF
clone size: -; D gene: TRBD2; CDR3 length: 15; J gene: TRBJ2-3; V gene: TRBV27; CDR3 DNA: TGTGCCAGCAGGGAGAACGGGACGGGGGGTGATACGCAGTATTTT; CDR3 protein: CASRENGTGGDTQYF
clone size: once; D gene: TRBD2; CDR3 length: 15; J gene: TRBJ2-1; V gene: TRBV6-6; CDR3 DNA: TGTGCCAGCAGGCGGGGGGGGTATTCCTACAATGAGCAGTTCTTC; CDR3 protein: CASRRGGYSYNEQFF
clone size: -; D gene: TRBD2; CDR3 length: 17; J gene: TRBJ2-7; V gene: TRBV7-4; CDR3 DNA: TGTGCCAGCAGCGGGGGACTAGCGGGAGGTCCCAATTTGGAGCAGTACTTC; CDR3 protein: CASSGGLAGGPNLEQYF
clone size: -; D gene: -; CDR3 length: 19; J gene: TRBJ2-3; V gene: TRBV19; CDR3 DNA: TGTGCCAGTAGTTCCTCAAAGCCGGGACCGACTCTTTTCACAGATACGCAGTATTTT; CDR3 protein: CASSSSKPGPTLFTDTQYF
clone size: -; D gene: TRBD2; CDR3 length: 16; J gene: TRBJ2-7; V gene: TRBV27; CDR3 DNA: TGTGCCAGCAAGACCGGGGCTAGCGGTAGCTCCTACGAGCAGTACTTC; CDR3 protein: CASKTGASGSSYEQYF
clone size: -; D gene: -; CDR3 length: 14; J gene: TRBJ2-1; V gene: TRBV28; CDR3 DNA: TGTGCCAGCAGGATCTCGCGGTCCTACAATGAGCAGTTCTTC; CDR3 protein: CASRISRSYNEQFF
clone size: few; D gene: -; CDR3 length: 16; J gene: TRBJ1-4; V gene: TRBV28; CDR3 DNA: TGTGCCAGCAGTTTAATCAGGGCTGGGACTAATGAAAAACTGTTTTTT; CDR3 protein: CASSLIRAGTNEKLFF
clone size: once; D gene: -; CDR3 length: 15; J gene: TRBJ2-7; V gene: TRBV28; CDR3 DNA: TGTGCCAGCAGACCCAGGGACAAGAGCTCCTACGAGCAGTACTTC; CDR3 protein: CASRPRDKSSYEQYF
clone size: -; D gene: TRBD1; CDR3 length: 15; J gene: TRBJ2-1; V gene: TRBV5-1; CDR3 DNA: TGCGCCAGCAGCCCGGGGACAGGGTTCTACAATGAGCAGTTCTTC; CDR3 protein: CASSPGTGFYNEQFF
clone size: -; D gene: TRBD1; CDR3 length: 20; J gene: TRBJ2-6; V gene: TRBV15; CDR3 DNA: TGTGCCACCAGCAGTGCCCCGGGACAGCGCCCGCACTCTGGGGCCAACGTCCTGACTTTC; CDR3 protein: CATSSAPGQRPHSGANVLTF
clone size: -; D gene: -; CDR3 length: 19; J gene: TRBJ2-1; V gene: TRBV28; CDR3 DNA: TGTGCCAGCAGTTCTGTTGTGTCCCCAAACAGGTCTACGCACAATGAGCAGTTCTTC; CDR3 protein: CASSSVVSPNRSTHNEQFF
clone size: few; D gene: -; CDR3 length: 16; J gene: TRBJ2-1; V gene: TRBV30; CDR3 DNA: TGTGCCTGGAGCCCACCCCGACTAGGGGCGTACAATGAGCAGTTCTTC; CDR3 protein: CAWSPPRLGAYNEQFF
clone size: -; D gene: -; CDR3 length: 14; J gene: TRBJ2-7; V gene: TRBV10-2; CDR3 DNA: TGCGCCAGCCGAAAGCGGGTGAGCTCCTACGAGCAGTACTTC; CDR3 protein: CASRKRVSSYEQYF
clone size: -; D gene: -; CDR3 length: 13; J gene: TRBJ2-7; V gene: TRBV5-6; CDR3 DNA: TGTGCCAGCAGCTTCGCCCAGGGTCACGAGCAGTACTTC; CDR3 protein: CASSFAQGHEQYF
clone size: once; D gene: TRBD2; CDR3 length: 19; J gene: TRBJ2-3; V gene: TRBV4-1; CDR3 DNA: TGCGCCAGCAGCCAAGAGCGGAATATTGGGGGGACTATCACAGATACGCAGTATTTT; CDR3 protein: CASSQERNIGGTITDTQYF
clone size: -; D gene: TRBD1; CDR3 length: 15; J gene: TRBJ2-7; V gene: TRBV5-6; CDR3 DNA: TGTGCCAGCAGCGACGAAGGGGACAGAGGGTACGAGCAGTACTTC; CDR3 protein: CASSDEGDRGYEQYF
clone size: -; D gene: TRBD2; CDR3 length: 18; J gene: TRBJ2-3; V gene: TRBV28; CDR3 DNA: TGTGCCAGCATCTTGGGGGGACTAGCGGGCTATAGCACAGATACGCAGTATTTT; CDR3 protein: CASILGGLAGYSTDTQYF
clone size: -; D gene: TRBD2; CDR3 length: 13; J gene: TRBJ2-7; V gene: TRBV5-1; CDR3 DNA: TGCGCCAGCAGCTTGGTACCTAGCGGTGAGCAGTACTTC; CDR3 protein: CASSLVPSGEQYF
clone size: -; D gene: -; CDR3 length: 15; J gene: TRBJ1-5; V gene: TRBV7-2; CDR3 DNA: TGTGCCAGCAGCTTAGTTCCCGATTTTCATCAGCCCCAGCATTTT; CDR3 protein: CASSLVPDFHQPQHF
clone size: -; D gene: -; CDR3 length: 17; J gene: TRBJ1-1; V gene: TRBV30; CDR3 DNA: TGTGCCTGGGAGGCCCGCGCCGGGACGTCTCGGGGCACTGAAGCTTTCTTT; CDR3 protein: CAWEARAGTSRGTEAFF
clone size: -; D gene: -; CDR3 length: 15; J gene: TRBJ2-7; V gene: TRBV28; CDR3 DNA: TGTGCCAGCTTTGCATCCAGCGGTTTAACCTACGAGCAGTACTTC; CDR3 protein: CASFASSGLTYEQYF
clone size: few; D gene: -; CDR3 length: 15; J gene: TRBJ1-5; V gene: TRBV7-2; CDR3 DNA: TGTGCCAGCAGCCCGCGGACAGCTAGCAATCAGCCCCAGCATTTT; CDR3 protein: CASSPRTASNQPQHF
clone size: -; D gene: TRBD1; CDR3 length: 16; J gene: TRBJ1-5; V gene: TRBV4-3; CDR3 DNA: TGCGCCAGCAGCCAAGAGTACAGGGGGCCCAATCAGCCCCAGCATTTT; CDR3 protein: CASSQEYRGPNQPQHF
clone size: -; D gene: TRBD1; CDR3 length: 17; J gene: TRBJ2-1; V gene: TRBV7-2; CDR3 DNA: TGTGCCAGCAGCGCACCTCGGCGGGACAGGGAGGATTGTGAGCAGTTCTTC; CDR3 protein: CASSAPRRDREDCEQFF